One sample yielded the 16 T cell receptor beta chains listed below, sequenced in a study of tumor-infiltrating lymphocytes in primary liver carcinoma. TCR beta cDNA was prepared out of 500 ng total RNA by means of a constant-region primer. Three-round nested multiplex PCR performed with slightly modified ARM-PCR produced the TCR beta libraries. PCR rounds one and two used TRBV1-TRBV30 forward primers with a C-beta reverse primer for around 9 cycles each. TCRdb independently ran MiXCR on the multiplex PCR reads; one entry per CDR3 protein. Of approximately 330,000 distinct CDR3 sequences listed, less than 65% are singletons. Researchers drew blood RNA from unsorted whole blood and extracted germline DNA as well. Material for sequencing was peripheral blood. The origin of the receptors is a middle-aged man with primary liver carcinoma and hepatitis B virus infection.

This clonotype was seen repeatedly, ten times or more. The chain combines TRBV6-1 with TRBJ2-2, with 8 bases identical to TRBD1. Looked up from germline, CDR1 is MNHNS and CDR2 is SASEGT. With V trimmed by 7 bases and J by 5 bases, 6 bases remained unmatched. CDR3 length: 14 residues. CDR3 DNA: TGTGCCAGCAATTCCCAGGGGGCAACCGGGGAGCTGTTTTTT. Amino acids: CASNSQGATGELFF.

This clonotype has just a few counts. The gene calls are TRBV5-6 and TRBJ2-5; perhaps TRBD2 as D (5 bases). This CDR3 comprises 15 residues. Trimming took 4 bases from V and 6 from J, leaving 19 bases between them. Germline V gives CDR1 SGHDT, CDR2 YYEEEE. The CDR3 coding sequence is TGTGCCAGCAGCCCACTCGACTACCTCGGCAAGACCCAGTACTTC. It translates to CASSPLDYLGKTQYF.

The sample holds one count of this clonotype. This chain links TRBV11-1 with TRBJ2-7, with a tentative D call TRBD2 (6 bases). Germline CDR1 is SGHAT and CDR2 is FQDESV (reference sequence). There are 14 residues in the CDR3. The ends were cut back, 4 bases at V and 3 bases at J, with 13 bases in the middle. CDR3 sequence: CASSSGPAGYEQYF. CDR3 DNA: TGTGCCAGCAGCTCGGGACCAGCGGGCTACGAGCAGTACTTC.

Turning to this clonotype: The final CDR3 position lacks the conserved phenylalanine or tryptophan, pointing to a likely read error. This chain connects TRBV11-2 to TRBJ1-3; TRBD1 is a possible D gene (6 bases). Germline V gene sequence: CDR1 SGHAT, CDR2 FQNNGV. The CDR3 covers 15 residues. Trimming removed 4 bases from V and 2 bases from J, with 12 bases in between. The CDR3 coding sequence is TGTGCCAGCAGCTGGGCAGGGGATCCTGGAAACACCATATATTCT. It encodes CASSWAGDPGNTIYS.

The chain recombines TRBV11-2 with TRBJ2-1, with 8 positions matching TRBD1. The CDR3 length is 15 residues. CDR1 is SGHAT and CDR2 is FQNNGV in the germline V gene. The V and J ends lost 4 bases and 6 bases, in that order; junction bases with no gene match: 8. The CDR3 spells CASSSGTGTRNEQFF. The CDR3 nucleotides are TGTGCCAGCAGCTCAGGGACAGGAACACGCAATGAGCAGTTCTTC.

The rearrangement uses TRBV11-2 and TRBJ1-2; D gene uncertain. The CDR3 contains 14 residues. CDR1 is SGHAT and CDR2 is FQNNGV in the germline V gene. V was clipped by 9 bases and J by 2 bases, with 16 bases between them. The CDR3 bases are TGTGCCAGAAGCCAGAGTACCGTGAACTATGGCTACACCTTC. Protein: CARSQSTVNYGYTF.

The rearrangement links TRBV5-1 to TRBJ2-5, with 10 bases that match TRBD2. Unmatched junction bases numbered 10, after V lost 4 bases and J lost 4 bases. Germline CDR1 and CDR2: SGHRS and YFSETQ. The CDR3 covers 16 residues. CDR3 bases: TGCGCCAGCAGCGGGATGGGGACTAGCGAGGGAGAGACCCAGTACTTC. Encoded protein: CASSGMGTSEGETQYF.

A remark on this clonotype: This may come from a read error, since a much larger clone is one base off. The chain recombines TRBV6-5 with TRBJ2-3; maybe TRBD1 (5 bases). The germline CDR1 and CDR2 sequences are MNHEY and SVGAGI. CDR3 length: 14 residues. The CDR3: CASSYNDRTDTLYF. The DNA for the CDR3 is TGTGCCAGCAGTTACAACGACAGAACAGATACGCTGTATTTT.

V usage is TRBV2 and J usage is TRBJ2-2; 7 nucleotides match TRBD2. The trim removed 6 bases at V and 6 bases at J, leaving 4 bases unmatched. Germline loops: CDR1 SNHLY, CDR2 FYNNEI. The CDR3 sequence is 13 residues long. This CDR3 is CASRMGRAGELFF. The CDR3, as DNA: TGTGCCAGCAGAATGGGGAGGGCCGGGGAGCTGTTTTTT.

Note on this clonotype: A read error may be the cause here, since a much bigger clone is one base away. CDR3 coding DNA: TGTGCCAGCAGTTACTCCAGGGGAGAAGACAAAAACATTCAGTACTTC. This encodes CASSYSRGEDKNIQYF. The chain combines TRBV6-2 or TRBV6-3 with TRBJ2-4; the D gene is possibly TRBD1 (6 bases). Deletions cut 0 bases from V and 3 bases from J, with 12 bases between. Germline V gene data show CDR1 as MNHEY and CDR2 as SVGEGT. The CDR3 totals 16 residues.

Ten or more counts support this clonotype. V and J are TRBV13 and TRBJ2-2, with D hard to call. This CDR3 spans 13 amino acids. Trimming pared 0 bases from V and 4 bases from J, leaving 3 bases between. Germline V gene lookup returns CDR1 PRHDT and CDR2 FYEKMQ (reference sequence). The CDR3 region is CASSLGVTGELFF. The CDR3 DNA reads as TGTGCCAGCAGCTTAGGGGTCACCGGGGAGCTGTTTTTT.

Comments on this clonotype: Germline and junction disagree at one end, which may indicate a read error. This chain uses TRBV6-5 with TRBJ1-4; D uncertain. This CDR3 has 17 amino acids. Germline V gives CDR1 MNHEY, CDR2 SVGAGI. CDR3 bases: TGTGCCAACAGTTACTCGAGTCTTGGGCCAACTAATGAAAAACTGTTTTTT. Residues: CANSYSSLGPTNEKLFF.

The CDR3 spells CASNSGLSQYF. CDR3 DNA: TGTGCCAGCAATTCGGGGTTATCACAGTATTTT. The V call is TRBV25-1, the J call TRBJ2-3, with D perhaps matching TRBD2 (5 bases). CDR1 MGHDK and CDR2 SYGVNS come from the germline V gene. Trimming pared 7 bases from V and 12 bases from J, leaving 14 bases between. The CDR3 is 11 amino acids.

This clonotype was picked up a small number of times. V is TRBV4-1 and J is TRBJ2-3; TRBD2 matches 7 bases. Germline V CDR1 and CDR2: MGHRA, YSYEKL. The CDR3 spans 16 residues. Germline trimming cut 1 base from V and 2 bases from J; bases unmatched to any gene: 6. Here the CDR3 DNA reads TGCGCCAGCAGCCAAGTAGGTGCGGGAGTCACAGATACGCAGTATTTT. This translates into CASSQVGAGVTDTQYF.

In its sample, this clonotype was seen a few times. The chain has TRBV11-3 and TRBJ2-1; D may be TRBD2 (5 bases). The CDR3 covers 15 residues. The V end was cut by 2 bases, the J end by 7 bases, with 15 bases between. Germline V gene lookup returns CDR1 SGHNT and CDR2 YENEEA. Written as DNA, the CDR3 is TGTGCCAGCAGCTTATTGGGTAACGGGGTGAATGAGCAGTTCTTC. Translating it yields CASSLLGNGVNEQFF. Full variable domain (outside the CDR3, taken from reference TRBV11-3 and TRBJ2-1): EAGVVQSPRYKIIEKKQPVAFWCNPISGHNTLYWYLQNLGQGPELLIRYENEEAVDDSQLPKDRFSAERLKGVDSTLKIQPAELGDSAVYLCASSLLGNGVNEQFFGPGTRLTVL.

The chain uses TRBV6-1 and TRBJ1-5; 9 bases match TRBD1. The CDR3 sequence is 16 residues long. Germline CDR1 MNHNS, CDR2 SASEGT. The V and J ends lost 4 bases and 7 bases, in that order; junction bases with no gene match: 11. CDR3 in DNA: TGTGCCAGCAGTGCACGGGGACAGGGAGCTCGGCAGCCCCAGCATTTT. It encodes CASSARGQGARQPQHF.